This TCR beta chain was retrieved from a study of shared clonotypes between healthy human individuals. The germline V and J ends were trimmed by 6 bases and 5 bases, with 14 bases remaining between them. This CDR3 is 14 amino acids long. Germline V gene data show CDR1 as SGHRS and CDR2 as YFSETQ. TCRdb's table, derived via immunoSEQ multiplex PCR, lists solely in-frame clones and lacks some. The sample contains hundreds of thousands of clones, around 78% of which appear only once. The chain uses TRBV5-1 and TRBJ1-4; a weak D match, TRBD1 (6 bases). The TCR was taken from a woman in her 30s in good health. The sequenced sample was memory CD4+ T cells sorted from blood. Noted subset: CD45RA-negative fraction. This chain's CDR3 is CASTLTGLNEKLFF. CDR3 bases: TGCGCCAGCACCCTGACAGGTCTAAATGAAAAACTGTTTTTT.